Each of the 6 T cell receptor beta chains below was sequenced from the same sample in a study of T-cell reconstitution after alpha-beta-depleted transplantation in children listed by TCRdb under 2016. The protocol used for the library was PCR. The data were produced on an Illumina HiSeq 2500. To normalize quantification of the TCRbeta repertoire, the TCR libraries were built with molecular barcoding that relied on unique molecular identifiers. TCRdb reran the public reads through fastp at Q25 and MiXCR, keeping productive beta chains. CDR3 protein duplicates are merged, each entry listing the most common genes and DNA. Across this sample there are around 400,000 distinct CDR3 sequences, with 9.5% to 13% seen only once. The top ten constitute about 5% of the sample. Material: PBMCs from the stem cell graft donor, obtained from the stem cell graft. The receptor source for this set is a human donor who donated a stem cell graft to a child with acute myeloid leukemia.

This clonotype was detected only a few times. An end of the junction differs from the germline gene, which may be a read error. This chain links TRBV5-1 with TRBJ2-6; D might be TRBD1 (5 bases). The CDR3 has 17 residues. Germline V lookup: CDR1 SGHRS, CDR2 YFSETQ. The CDR3, as DNA: TGCGCCAGCAGCTTGGTTACTGGAAACTCTGGGGCCAACGGCCTGACTTTC. Its protein is CASSLVTGNSGANGLTF.

Here the CDR3 reads CASSRPGGNIQYF. The CDR3 DNA sequence: TGTGCCAGCAGCCGTCCTGGAGGTAACATTCAGTACTTC. The V and J genes are TRBV7-9 and TRBJ2-4; tentative D call: TRBD2 (5 bases). Trimming took off 5 bases at V and 7 bases at J, with 12 bases between the two ends. CDR3 length: 13 amino acids. Germline V gives CDR1 SEHNR, CDR2 FQNEAQ (reference sequence).

This clonotype occurred a few times. This chain uses TRBV10-3 with TRBJ2-3, with 9 bases aligning to TRBD1. The CDR3 length is 20 residues. With V trimmed by 3 bases and J by 2 bases, 18 bases remained unmatched. Germline values: CDR1 ENHRY, CDR2 SYGVKD. The CDR3 DNA reads as TGTGCCATCAGTGACCGAAGTAATCCCGGGACAGGGAAAAACACAGATACGCAGTATTTT. Translating gives CAISDRSNPGTGKNTDTQYF.

The rearrangement links TRBV15 to TRBJ2-2; 10 positions match TRBD1. There are 15 residues in the CDR3. Trimming removed 4 bases from V and 7 bases from J; junction bases left unmatched: 6. CDR1 is LNHNV, CDR2 YYDKDF, per germline (reference sequence). The CDR3 DNA reads TGTGCCACCAGCAAAGACAGGGGGCGTAGCGGGGAGCTGTTTTTT. It codes for CATSKDRGRSGELFF.

This clonotype was observed a handful of times. The chain links TRBV5-6 to TRBJ2-2; 9 bases align to TRBD2. The CDR3 spans 16 residues. V trimming: 5 bases; J trimming: 6 bases; junction bases outside the gene matches: 11. Per the germline V gene, CDR1 is SGHDT and CDR2 is YYEEEE. CDR3 in amino acids: CASRPSGLAGPGELFF. CDR3 nucleotides: TGTGCCAGCAGACCTTCGGGACTAGCCGGTCCCGGGGAGCTGTTTTTT.

The sample holds a few counts of this clonotype. V and J are TRBV5-1 and TRBJ1-1; D unclear. Germline V gene data show CDR1 as SGHRS and CDR2 as YFSETQ. This CDR3 region has 14 residues. With 0 bases removed from V and 1 base from J, the gap between germline ends came to 7 bases. The CDR3 DNA is TGCGCCAGCAGCTTGGAGGGCAGGAACACTGAAGCTTTCTTT. Its protein is CASSLEGRNTEAFF.